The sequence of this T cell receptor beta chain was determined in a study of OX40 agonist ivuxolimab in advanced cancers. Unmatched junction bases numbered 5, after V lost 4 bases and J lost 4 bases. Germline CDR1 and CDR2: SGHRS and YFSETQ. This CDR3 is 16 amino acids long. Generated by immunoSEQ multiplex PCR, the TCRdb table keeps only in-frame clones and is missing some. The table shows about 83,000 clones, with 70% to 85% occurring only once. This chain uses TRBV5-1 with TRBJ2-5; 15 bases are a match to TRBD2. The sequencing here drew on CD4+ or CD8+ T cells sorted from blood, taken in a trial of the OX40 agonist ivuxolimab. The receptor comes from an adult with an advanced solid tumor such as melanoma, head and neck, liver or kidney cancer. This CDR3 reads CASSLGLAGGPETQYF. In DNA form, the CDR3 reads TGCGCCAGCAGCCTGGGACTAGCGGGAGGACCAGAGACCCAGTACTTC. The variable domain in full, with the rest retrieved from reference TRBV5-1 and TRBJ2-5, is KAGVTQTPRYLIKTRGQQVTLSCSPISGHRSVSWYQQTPGQGLQFLFEYFSETQRNKGNFPGRFSGRQFSNSRSEMNVSTLELGDSALYLCASSLGLAGGPETQYFGPGTRLLVL.